The sequence of this TCR beta chain was determined in a study of blood T cells in healthy people across ages. Alongside a J-beta primer mix, a sample-barcoded 5' primer served in a second PCR lasting about 7 to 12 cycles. TCRdb called the 5' RACE reads again in MiXCR, with one record for every CDR3 protein. This sample yields approximately 580,000 distinct CDR3 sequences, of which less than 25% are seen a single time; around 10% belongs to the top ten. Germline CDR1 is PRHDT and CDR2 is FYEKMQ (reference sequence). V was trimmed by 4 bases and J by 6 bases, leaving 15 bases between them. This CDR3 is 14 amino acids long. This sample was also put to use in a study of T cells of mothers and their children. Turning to that study: Similar thymic selection effects on TCR recombination output appear in pairs, both related and unrelated.

V is TRBV13 and J is TRBJ1-2; D ambiguous. This receptor was taken from a boy between 10 and 17 years old in good health. The sequencing sample was made of blood. Here the CDR3 reads CASSYTFRSDGYTF. The CDR3 DNA sequence: TGTGCCAGCAGCTACACTTTTAGGTCGGATGGCTACACCTTC.